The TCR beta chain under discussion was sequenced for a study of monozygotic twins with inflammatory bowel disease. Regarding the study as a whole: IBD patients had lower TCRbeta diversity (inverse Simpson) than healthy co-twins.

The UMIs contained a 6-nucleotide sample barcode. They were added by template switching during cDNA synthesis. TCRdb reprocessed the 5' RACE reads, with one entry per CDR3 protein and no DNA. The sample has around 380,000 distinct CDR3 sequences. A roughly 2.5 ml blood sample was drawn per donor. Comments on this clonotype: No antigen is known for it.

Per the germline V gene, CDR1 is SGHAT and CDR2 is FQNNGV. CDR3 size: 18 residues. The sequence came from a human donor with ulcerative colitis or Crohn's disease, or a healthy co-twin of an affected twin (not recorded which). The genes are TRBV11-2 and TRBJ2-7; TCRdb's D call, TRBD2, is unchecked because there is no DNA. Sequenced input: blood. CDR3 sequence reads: CASSLDSPGLAGHYEQYF.